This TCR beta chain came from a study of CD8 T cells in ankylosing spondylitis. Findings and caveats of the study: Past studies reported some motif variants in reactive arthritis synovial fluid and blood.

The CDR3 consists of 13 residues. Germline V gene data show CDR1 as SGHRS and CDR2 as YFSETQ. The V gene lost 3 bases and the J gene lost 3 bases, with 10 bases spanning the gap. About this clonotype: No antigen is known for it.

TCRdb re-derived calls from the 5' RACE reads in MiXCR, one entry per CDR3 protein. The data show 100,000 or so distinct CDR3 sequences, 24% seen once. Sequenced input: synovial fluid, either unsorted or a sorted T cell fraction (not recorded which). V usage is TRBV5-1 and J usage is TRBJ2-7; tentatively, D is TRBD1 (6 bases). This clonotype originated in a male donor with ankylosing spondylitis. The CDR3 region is CASSWGQGYEQYF. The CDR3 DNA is TGCGCCAGCAGCTGGGGACAAGGCTACGAGCAGTACTTC.